Below, 10 T cell receptor beta chains from the same sample are listed, as sequenced in a study of shared clonotypes between healthy human individuals. The method was immunoSEQ multiplex PCR; TCRdb's version includes in-frame clones alone and lacks a portion of them. The sample yields a few hundred thousand clones, roughly four fifths seen once. Sequencing was performed on PBMCs. Source of these receptors: a woman in her 40s in good health. Some clones in this sample may be carry-over from other donors' samples.

This chain links TRBV6-1 with TRBJ2-3; 7 bases agree with TRBD1. Looked up from germline, CDR1 is MNHNS and CDR2 is SASEGT. The CDR3 spans 13 residues. The CDR3 region is CSSRDRDTDTQYF. CDR3 DNA: TGTTCCTCCCGGGACAGAGACACAGATACGCAGTATTTT.

The chain couples TRBV5-1 to TRBJ2-7; the D gene is possibly TRBD2 (6 bases). The V end lost 0 bases, the J end lost 6 bases, and 19 bases lay between the germline ends. The CDR3 consists of 16 residues. Germline V gene lookup returns CDR1 SGHRS and CDR2 YFSETQ. As DNA, the CDR3 is TGCGCCAGCAGCTTGGCGGCCCAGCCGGGGGACTTCGAGCAGTACTTC. Translating it yields CASSLAAQPGDFEQYF.

The rearrangement links TRBV5-1 to TRBJ1-1; D not certain. CDR1 and CDR2 from the germline V gene are SGHRS and YFSETQ. The length of the CDR3 is 15 residues. Trimming removed 2 bases at V and 1 base at J, with 12 bases between. The CDR3, as DNA: TGCGCCAGCAGCTTAGTGGGCAGTTCGAACACTGAAGCTTTCTTT. Translating it yields CASSLVGSSNTEAFF. The full variable domain, in which reference TRBV5-1 and TRBJ1-1 provide the parts outside the CDR3, is KAGVTQTPRYLIKTRGQQVTLSCSPISGHRSVSWYQQTPGQGLQFLFEYFSETQRNKGNFPGRFSGRQFSNSRSEMNVSTLELGDSALYLCASSLVGSSNTEAFFGQGTRLTVV.

The sample holds one count of this clone. Other DNA sequences in this specimen translate into the identical CDR3. This chain uses TRBV7-9 with TRBJ2-3; 10 bases line up with TRBD2. The J segment lost 2 bases and the V segment lost 6 bases, leaving 8 bases of the junction unmatched. The length of the CDR3 is 16 residues. From germline, CDR1 is SEHNR and CDR2 FQNEAQ (reference sequence). CDR3 coding DNA: TGTGCCAGCAGTCCCAGGACTAGCGGATCCACAGATACGCAGTATTTT. It yields the protein CASSPRTSGSTDTQYF.

The table lists this clone with a count of one. This rearrangement joins TRBV5-6 to TRBJ2-1; TRBD1 might be the D (6 bases). Germline CDR1 is SGHDT and CDR2 is YYEEEE. V was pared by 2 bases and J by 3 bases, with 15 bases between. The CDR3 covers 16 residues. The CDR3 nucleotides read TGTGCCAGCAGCTTAGGAACCGGGACAAACTACAATGAGCAGTTCTTC. Translating gives CASSLGTGTNYNEQFF.

The table lists this clone with a count of one. The CDR3 loop reads CASSADGYNEQFF. DNA for the CDR3: TGCGCCAGCAGCGCGGACGGGTACAATGAGCAGTTCTTC. V gene TRBV5-1 combines with J gene TRBJ2-1; D ambiguous. This CDR3 region has 13 residues. Germline V gene sequence: CDR1 SGHRS, CDR2 YFSETQ. Trimming shortened V by 4 bases and J by 4 bases, and 9 bases separated the two germline ends.

This clone has a handful of counts. J is TRBJ1-1 and V is TRBV27; maybe TRBD1 (5 bases). The CDR3 loop spans 15 amino acids. Germline lookup yields CDR1 MNHEY and CDR2 SMNVEV (reference sequence). V lost 3 bases, J lost 0 bases, and 11 bases lay in between. CDR3 DNA sequence: TGTGCCAGCAGTTTGGGACTGAACATGAACACTGAAGCTTTCTTT. Translated: CASSLGLNMNTEAFF.

This clone came up once. The rearrangement joins TRBV10-1 to TRBJ2-2, with D uncertain. V was cut by 5 bases and J by 0 bases, with 1 base left in between. CDR1 and CDR2 (germline): WNHNN, SYGVQD (reference sequence). The CDR3 consists of 12 residues. CDR3 region: CASSTNTGELFF. The CDR3 region has the DNA TGCGCCAGCAGTACGAACACCGGGGAGCTGTTTTTT.

The chain uses TRBV30 and TRBJ2-7; TRBD2 agrees at 13 bases. The length of the CDR3 is 16 residues. Germline lookup yields CDR1 GTSNPN and CDR2 SVGIG (reference sequence). J was trimmed by 4 bases and V by 1 base; bases with no gene match: 7. CDR3 residues: CAWSAPTSGRWYEQYF. In DNA, the CDR3 is TGTGCCTGGAGTGCCCCGACTAGCGGGAGGTGGTACGAGCAGTACTTC.

This chain connects TRBV5-1 to TRBJ2-4; maybe TRBD1 (6 bases). V was pared by 3 bases and J by 0 bases, with 19 bases between. Per the germline V gene, CDR1 is SGHRS and CDR2 is YFSETQ. CDR3 length equals 18 residues. This chain's CDR3 is CASSSGVGHPVAKNIQYF. The DNA of the CDR3 is TGCGCCAGCAGCTCCGGGGTGGGACATCCAGTAGCCAAAAACATTCAGTACTTC.